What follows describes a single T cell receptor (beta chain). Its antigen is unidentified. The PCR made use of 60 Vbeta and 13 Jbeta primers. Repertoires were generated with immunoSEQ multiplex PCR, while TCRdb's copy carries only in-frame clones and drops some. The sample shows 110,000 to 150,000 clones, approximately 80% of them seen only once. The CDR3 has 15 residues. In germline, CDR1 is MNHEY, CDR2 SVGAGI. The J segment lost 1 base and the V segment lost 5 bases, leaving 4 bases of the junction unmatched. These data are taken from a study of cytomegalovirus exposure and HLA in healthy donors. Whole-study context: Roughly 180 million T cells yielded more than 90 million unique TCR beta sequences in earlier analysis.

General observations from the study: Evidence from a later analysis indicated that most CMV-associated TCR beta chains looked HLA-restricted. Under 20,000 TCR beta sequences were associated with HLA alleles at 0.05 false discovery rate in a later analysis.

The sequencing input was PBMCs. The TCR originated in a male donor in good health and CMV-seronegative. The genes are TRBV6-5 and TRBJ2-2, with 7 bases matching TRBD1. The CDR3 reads CASSKDRLNTGELFF. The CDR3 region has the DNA TGTGCCAGCAGTAAGGACAGGCTGAACACCGGGGAGCTGTTTTTT.